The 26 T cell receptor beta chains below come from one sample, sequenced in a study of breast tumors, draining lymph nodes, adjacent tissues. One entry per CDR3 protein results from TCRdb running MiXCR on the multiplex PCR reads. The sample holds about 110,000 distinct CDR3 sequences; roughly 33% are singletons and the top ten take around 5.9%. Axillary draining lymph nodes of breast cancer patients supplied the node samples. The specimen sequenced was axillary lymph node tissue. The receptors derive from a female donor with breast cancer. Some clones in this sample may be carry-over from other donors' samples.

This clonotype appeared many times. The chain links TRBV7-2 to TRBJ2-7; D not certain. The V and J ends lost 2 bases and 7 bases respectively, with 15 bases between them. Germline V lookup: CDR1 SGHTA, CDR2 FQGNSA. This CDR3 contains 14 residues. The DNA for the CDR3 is TGTGCCAGCAGCTTAAACGCCTTGGTTGGGGAGCAGTACTTC. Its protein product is CASSLNALVGEQYF.

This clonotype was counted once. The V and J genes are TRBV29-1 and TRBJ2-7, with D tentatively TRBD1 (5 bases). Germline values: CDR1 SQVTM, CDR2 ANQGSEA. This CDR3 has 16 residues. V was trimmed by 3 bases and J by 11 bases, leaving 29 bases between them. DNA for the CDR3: TGCAGCGTTGAGGAAGGGGCCCAGCTTGACGGAATTTCAAAGTACTTC. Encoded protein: CSVEEGAQLDGISKYF.

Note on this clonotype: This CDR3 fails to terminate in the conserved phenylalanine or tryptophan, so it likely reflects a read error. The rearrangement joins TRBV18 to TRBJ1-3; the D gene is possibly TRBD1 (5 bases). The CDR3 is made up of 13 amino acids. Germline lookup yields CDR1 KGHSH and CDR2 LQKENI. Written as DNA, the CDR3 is TGCGCCAGCTCACGGACATCCCTAAACACCATATATGTT. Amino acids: CASSRTSLNTIYV.

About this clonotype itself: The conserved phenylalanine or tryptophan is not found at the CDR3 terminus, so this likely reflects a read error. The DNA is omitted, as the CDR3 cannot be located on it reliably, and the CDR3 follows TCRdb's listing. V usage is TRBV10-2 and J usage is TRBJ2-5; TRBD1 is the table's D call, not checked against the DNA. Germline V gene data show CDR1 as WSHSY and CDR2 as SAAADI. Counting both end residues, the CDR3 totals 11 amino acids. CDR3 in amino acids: CASSGRWRTGA.

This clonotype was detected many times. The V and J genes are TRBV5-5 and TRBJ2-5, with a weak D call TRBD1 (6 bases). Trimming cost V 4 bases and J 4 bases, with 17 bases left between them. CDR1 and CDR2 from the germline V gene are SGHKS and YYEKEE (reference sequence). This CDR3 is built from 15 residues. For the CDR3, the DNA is TGTGCCAGCAGCCCCCCTGGGGGCGGAGGAGAGACCCAGTACTTC. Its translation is CASSPPGGGGETQYF. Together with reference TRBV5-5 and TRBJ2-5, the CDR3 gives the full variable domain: DAGVTQSPTHLIKTRGQQVTLRCSPISGHKSVSWYQQVLGQGPQFIFQYYEKEERGRGNFPDRFSARQFPNYSSELNVNALLLGDSALYLCASSPPGGGGETQYFGPGTRLLVL.

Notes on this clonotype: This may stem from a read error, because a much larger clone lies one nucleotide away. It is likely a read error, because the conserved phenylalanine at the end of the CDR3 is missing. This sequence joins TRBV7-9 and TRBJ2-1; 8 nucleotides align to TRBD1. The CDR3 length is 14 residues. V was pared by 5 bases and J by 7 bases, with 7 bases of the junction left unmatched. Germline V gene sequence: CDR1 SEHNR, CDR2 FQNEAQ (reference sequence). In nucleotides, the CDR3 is TGTGCCAGCAGCCATCCGACAGGGGAAAATGAGCAGTTCCTC. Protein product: CASSHPTGENEQFL.

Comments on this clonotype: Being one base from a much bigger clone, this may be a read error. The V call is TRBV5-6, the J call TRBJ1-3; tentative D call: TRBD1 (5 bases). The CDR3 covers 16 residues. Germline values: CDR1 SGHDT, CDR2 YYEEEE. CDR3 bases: TGTGCCAGCAGCTTGGATCGGGACCCCTCTGGAGACACCATATATTTT. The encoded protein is CASSLDRDPSGDTIYF.

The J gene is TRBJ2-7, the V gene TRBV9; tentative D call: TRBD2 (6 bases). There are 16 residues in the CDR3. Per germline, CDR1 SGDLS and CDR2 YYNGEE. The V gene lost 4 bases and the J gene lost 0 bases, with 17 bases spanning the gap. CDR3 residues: CASSPGTGASSYEQYF. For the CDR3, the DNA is TGTGCCAGCAGCCCCGGGACTGGGGCGTCCTCCTACGAGCAGTACTTC.

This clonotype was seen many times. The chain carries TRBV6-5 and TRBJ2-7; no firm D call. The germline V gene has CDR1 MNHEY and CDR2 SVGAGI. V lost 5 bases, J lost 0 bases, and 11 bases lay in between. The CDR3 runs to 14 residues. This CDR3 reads CASSVTLRSYEQYF. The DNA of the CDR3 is TGTGCCAGCAGTGTTACCCTTCGCTCCTACGAGCAGTACTTC.

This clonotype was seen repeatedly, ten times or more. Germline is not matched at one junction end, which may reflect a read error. The CDR3 protein is CASSHVDGFYYGYPF. In DNA, the CDR3 is TGTGCCAGCAGCCACGTGGACGGATTCTACTATGGCTACCCCTTC. The chain links TRBV7-9 to TRBJ1-2; D is unresolved. CDR1 and CDR2 from the germline V gene are SEHNR and FQNEAQ (reference sequence). The CDR3 loop spans 15 amino acids.

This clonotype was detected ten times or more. CDR3 loop: CASSFRQAPFDTQYF. CDR3 DNA sequence: TGTGCCAGCAGCTTCAGACAGGCCCCCTTTGATACGCAGTATTTT. This chain joins TRBV7-3 and TRBJ2-3, with D possibly matching TRBD1 (6 bases). There are 15 residues in the CDR3. The ends were cut back, 3 bases at V and 6 bases at J, with 16 bases in the middle. Germline V gene data show CDR1 as SGHTA and CDR2 as FQGTGA.

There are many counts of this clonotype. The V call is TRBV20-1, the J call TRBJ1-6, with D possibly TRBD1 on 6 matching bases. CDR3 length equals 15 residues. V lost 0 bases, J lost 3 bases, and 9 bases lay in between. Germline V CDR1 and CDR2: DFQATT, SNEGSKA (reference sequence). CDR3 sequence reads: CSARDQDSYNSPLHF. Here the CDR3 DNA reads TGCAGTGCTAGAGATCAGGACAGCTATAATTCACCCCTCCACTTT.

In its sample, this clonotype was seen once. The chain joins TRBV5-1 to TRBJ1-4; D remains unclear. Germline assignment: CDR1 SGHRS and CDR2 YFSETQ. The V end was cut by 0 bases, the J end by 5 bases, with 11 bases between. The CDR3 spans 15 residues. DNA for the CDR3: TGCGCCAGCAGCTTGGACACCCGAAGCAATGAAAAACTGTTTTTT. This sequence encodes CASSLDTRSNEKLFF.

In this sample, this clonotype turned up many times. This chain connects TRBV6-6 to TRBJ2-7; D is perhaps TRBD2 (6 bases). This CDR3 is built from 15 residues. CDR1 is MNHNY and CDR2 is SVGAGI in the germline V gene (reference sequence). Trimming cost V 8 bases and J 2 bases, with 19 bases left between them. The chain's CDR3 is CASLPLGGTTYEQYF. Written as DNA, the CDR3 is TGTGCCAGCCTGCCATTGGGCGGGACCACCTACGAGCAGTACTTC.

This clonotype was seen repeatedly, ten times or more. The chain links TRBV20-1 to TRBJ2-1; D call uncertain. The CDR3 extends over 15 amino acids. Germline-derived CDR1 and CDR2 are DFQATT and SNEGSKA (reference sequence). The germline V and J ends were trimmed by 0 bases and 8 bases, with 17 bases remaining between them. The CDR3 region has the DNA TGCAGTGCTAGAGATTGGGCGGAGTCAAGGGATGAGCAGTTCTTC. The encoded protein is CSARDWAESRDEQFF.

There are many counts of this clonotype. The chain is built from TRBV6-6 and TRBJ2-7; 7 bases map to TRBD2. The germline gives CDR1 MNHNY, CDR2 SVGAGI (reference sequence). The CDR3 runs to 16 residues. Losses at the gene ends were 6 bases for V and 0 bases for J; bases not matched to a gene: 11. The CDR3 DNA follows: TGTGCCAGCAGGAAGACTAGCAGGCCTGGCTCCTACGAGCAGTACTTC. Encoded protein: CASRKTSRPGSYEQYF.

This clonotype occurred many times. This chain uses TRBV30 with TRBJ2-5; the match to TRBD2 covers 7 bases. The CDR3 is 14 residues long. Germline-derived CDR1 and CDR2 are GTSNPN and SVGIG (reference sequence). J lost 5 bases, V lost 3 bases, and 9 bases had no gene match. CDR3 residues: CAWRMGGAGETQYF. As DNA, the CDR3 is TGTGCCTGGAGGATGGGAGGGGCCGGGGAGACCCAGTACTTC.

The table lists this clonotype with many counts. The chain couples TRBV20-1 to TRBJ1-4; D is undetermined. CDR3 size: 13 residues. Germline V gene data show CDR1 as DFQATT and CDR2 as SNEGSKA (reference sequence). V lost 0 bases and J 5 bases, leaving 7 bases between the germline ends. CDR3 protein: CSARDTVNEKLFF. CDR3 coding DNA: TGCAGTGCTAGAGATACAGTCAATGAAAAACTGTTTTTT.

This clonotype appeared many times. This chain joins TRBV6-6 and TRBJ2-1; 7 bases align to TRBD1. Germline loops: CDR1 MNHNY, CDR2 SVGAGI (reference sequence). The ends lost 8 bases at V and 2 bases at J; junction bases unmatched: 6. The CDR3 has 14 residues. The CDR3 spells CASFRDSTYNEQFF. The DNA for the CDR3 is TGTGCCAGCTTTCGGGACAGCACCTACAATGAGCAGTTCTTC.

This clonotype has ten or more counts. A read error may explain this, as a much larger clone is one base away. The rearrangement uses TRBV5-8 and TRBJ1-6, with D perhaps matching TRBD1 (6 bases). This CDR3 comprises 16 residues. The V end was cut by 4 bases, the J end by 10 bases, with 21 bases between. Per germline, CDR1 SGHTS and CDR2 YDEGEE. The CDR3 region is CASSPLTARGESPLHF. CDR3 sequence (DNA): TGTGCCAGCAGCCCCCTTACTGCCAGGGGTGAGTCACCCCTCCACTTT.

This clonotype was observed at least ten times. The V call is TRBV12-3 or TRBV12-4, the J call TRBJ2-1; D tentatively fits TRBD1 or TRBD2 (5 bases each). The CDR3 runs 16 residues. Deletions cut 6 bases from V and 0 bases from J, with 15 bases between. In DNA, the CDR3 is TGTGCCAGCAGCTTTGGTCCGGGGCTCTCCTACAATGAGCAGTTCTTC. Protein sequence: CASSFGPGLSYNEQFF.

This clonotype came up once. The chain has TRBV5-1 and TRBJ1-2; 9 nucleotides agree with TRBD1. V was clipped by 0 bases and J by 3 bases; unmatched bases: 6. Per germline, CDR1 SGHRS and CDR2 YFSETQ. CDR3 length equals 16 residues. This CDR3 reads CASSLGGTGRYYGYTF. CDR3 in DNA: TGCGCCAGCAGCTTGGGGGGGACAGGGAGGTACTATGGCTACACCTTC.

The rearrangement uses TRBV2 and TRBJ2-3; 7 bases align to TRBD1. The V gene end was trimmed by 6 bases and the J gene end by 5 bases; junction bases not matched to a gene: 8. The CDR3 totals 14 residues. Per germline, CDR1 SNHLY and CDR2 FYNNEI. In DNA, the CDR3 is TGTGCCAGCAGCAGACAGGGAAAGGGAGATACGCAGTATTTT. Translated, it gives CASSRQGKGDTQYF. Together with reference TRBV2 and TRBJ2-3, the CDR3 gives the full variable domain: EPEVTQTPSHQVTQMGQEVILRCVPISNHLYFYWYRQILGQKVEFLVSFYNNEISEKSEIFDDQFSVERPDGSNFTLKIRSTKLEDSAMYFCASSRQGKGDTQYFGPGTRLTVL.

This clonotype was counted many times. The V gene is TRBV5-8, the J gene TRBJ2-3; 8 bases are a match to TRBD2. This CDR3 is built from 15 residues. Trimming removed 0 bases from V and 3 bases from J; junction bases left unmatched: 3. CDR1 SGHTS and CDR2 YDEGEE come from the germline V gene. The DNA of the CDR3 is TGTGCCAGCAGCTTGGACGGGGGGGGTACAGATACGCAGTATTTT. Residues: CASSLDGGGTDTQYF.

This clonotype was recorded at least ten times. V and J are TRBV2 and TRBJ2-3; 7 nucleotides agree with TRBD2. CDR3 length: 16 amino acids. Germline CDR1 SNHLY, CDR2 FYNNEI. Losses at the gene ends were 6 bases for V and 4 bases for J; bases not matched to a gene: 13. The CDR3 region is CASSIGEGNPADTQYF. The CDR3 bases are TGTGCCAGCAGCATAGGGGAGGGAAACCCCGCAGATACGCAGTATTTT.

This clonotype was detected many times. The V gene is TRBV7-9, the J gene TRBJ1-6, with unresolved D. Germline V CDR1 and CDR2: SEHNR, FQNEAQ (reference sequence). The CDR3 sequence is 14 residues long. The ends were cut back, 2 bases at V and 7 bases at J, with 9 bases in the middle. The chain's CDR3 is CASSLFQGNSPLHF. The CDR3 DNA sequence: TGTGCCAGCAGCTTATTCCAAGGGAATTCACCCCTCCACTTT. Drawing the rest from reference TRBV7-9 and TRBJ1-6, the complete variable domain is DTGVSQNPRHKITKRGQNVTFRCDPISEHNRLYWYRQTLGQGPEFLTYFQNEAQLEKSRLLSDRFSAERPKGSFSTLEIQRTEQGDSAMYLCASSLFQGNSPLHFGNGTRLTVT.